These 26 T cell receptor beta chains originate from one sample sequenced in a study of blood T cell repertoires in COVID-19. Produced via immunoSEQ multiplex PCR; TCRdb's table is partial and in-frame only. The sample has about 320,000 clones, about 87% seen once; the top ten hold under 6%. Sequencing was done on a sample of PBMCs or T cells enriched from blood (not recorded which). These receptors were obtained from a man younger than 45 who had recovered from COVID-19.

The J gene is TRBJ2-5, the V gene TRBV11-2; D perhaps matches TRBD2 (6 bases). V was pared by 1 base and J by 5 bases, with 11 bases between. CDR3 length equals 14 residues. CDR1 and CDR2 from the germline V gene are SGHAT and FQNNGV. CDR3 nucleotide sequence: TGTGCCAGCAGCTTAGCTGGGGGAGGCGAGACCCAGTACTTC. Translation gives CASSLAGGGETQYF.

The CDR3 sequence: CATSKLTGTDTQYF. Written as DNA, the CDR3 is TGTGCCACCAGTAAACTCACGGGCACAGATACGCAGTATTTT. The chain is built from TRBV24-1 and TRBJ2-3; D call uncertain. The CDR3 is 14 amino acids. Trimming shortened V by 6 bases and J by 1 base, and 10 bases separated the two germline ends. Germline V lookup: CDR1 KGHDR, CDR2 SFDVKD.

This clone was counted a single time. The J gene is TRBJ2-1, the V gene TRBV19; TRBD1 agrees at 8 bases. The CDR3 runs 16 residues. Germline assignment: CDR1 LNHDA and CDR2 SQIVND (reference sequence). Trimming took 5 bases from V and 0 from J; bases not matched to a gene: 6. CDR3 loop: CASSLTGTGSYNEQFF. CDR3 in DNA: TGTGCCAGTAGTCTCACCGGGACAGGCTCCTACAATGAGCAGTTCTTC.

CDR3 loop: CAWKDRGSYNEQFF. The CDR3 DNA is TGTGCCTGGAAGGACAGGGGTTCCTACAATGAGCAGTTCTTC. The V and J genes are TRBV30 and TRBJ2-1, with 9 bases lining up with TRBD1. The CDR3 spans 14 residues. CDR1 and CDR2 from the germline V gene are GTSNPN and SVGIG (reference sequence). V was pared by 4 bases and J by 1 base, with 2 bases of the junction left unmatched.

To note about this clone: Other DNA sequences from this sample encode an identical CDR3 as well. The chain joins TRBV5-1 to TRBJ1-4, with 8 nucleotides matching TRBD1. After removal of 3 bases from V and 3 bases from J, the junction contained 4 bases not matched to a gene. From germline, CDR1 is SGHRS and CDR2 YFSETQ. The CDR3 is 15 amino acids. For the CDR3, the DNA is TGCGCCAGCAGCTCCGGGACAGGTCCTAATGAAAAACTGTTTTTT. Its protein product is CASSSGTGPNEKLFF.

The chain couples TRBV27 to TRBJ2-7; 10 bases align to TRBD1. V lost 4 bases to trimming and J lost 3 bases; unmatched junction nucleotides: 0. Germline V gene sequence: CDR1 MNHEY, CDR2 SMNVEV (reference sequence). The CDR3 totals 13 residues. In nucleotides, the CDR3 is TGTGCCAGCAGTTGGGACAGGGGCTACGAGCAGTACTTC. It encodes CASSWDRGYEQYF.

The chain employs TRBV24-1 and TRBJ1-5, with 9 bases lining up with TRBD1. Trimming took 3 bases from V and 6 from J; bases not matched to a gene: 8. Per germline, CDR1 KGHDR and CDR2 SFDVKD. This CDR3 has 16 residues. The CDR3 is CATSDGQGYTFQPQHF. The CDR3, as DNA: TGTGCCACCAGTGATGGACAGGGGTACACTTTTCAGCCCCAGCATTTT.

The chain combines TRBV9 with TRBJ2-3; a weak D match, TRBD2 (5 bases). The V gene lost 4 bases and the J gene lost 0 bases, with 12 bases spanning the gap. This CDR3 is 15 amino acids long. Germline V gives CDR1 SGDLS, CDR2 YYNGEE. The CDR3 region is CASSLASYSTDTQYF. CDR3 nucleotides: TGTGCCAGCAGCCTGGCTAGCTATAGCACAGATACGCAGTATTTT.

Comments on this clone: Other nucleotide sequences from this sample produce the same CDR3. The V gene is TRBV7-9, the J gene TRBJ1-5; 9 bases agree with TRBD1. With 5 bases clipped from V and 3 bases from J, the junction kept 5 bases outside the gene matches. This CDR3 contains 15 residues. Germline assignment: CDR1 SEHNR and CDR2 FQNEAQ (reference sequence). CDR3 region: CASSLGQGYNQPQHF. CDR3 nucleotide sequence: TGTGCCAGCAGCCTGGGACAGGGCTACAATCAGCCCCAGCATTTT. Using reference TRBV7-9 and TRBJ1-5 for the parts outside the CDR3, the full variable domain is DTGVSQNPRHKITKRGQNVTFRCDPISEHNRLYWYRQTLGQGPEFLTYFQNEAQLEKSRLLSDRFSAERPKGSFSTLEIQRTEQGDSAMYLCASSLGQGYNQPQHFGDGTRLSIL.

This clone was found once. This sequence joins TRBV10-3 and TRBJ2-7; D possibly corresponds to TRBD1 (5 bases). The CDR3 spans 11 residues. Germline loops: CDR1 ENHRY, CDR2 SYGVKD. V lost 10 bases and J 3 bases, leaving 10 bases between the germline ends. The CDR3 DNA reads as TGTGCCAGCCAACAGGACTACGAGCAGTACTTC. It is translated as CASQQDYEQYF.

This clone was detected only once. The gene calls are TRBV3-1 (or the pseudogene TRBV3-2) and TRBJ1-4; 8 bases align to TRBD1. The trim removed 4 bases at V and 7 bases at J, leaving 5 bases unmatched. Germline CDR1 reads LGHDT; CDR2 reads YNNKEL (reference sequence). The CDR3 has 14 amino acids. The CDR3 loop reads CASSLGQGGEKLFF. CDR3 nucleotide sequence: TGTGCCAGCAGCCTTGGACAGGGTGGTGAAAAACTGTTTTTT.

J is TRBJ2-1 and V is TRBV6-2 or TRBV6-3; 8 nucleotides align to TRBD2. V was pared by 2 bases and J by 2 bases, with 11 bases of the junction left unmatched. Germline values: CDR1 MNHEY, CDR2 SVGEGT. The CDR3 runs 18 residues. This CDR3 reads CASSYDPGGENPYNEQFF. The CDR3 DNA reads TGTGCCAGCAGTTACGATCCGGGAGGGGAGAATCCCTACAATGAGCAGTTCTTC.

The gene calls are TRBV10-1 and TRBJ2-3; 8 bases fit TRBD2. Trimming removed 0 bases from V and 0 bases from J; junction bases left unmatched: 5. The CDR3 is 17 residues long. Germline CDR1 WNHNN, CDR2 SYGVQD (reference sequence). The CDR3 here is CASSESGGGHSTDTQYF. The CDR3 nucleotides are TGCGCCAGCAGTGAGTCTGGCGGGGGGCATAGCACAGATACGCAGTATTTT.

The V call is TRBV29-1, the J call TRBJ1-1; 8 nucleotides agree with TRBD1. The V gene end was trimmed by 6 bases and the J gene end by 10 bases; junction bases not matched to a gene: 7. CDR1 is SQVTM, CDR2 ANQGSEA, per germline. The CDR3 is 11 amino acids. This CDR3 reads CSVAGGAGAFF. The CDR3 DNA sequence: TGCAGCGTGGCAGGGGGCGCGGGAGCTTTCTTT.

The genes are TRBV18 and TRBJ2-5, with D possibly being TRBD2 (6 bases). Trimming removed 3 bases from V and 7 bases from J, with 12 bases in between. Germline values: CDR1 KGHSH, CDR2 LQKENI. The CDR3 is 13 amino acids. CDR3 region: CASSPTSEGTQYF. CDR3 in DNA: TGTGCCAGCTCACCTACATCGGAGGGGACCCAGTACTTC.

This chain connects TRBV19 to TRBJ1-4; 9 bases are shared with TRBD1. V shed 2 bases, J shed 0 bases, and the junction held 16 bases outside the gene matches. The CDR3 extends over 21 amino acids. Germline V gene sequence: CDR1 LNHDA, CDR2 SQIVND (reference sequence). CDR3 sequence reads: CASSIRVQGASSPTTNEKLFF. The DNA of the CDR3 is TGTGCCAGTAGTATAAGGGTACAGGGGGCATCTTCTCCGACAACTAATGAAAAACTGTTTTTT.

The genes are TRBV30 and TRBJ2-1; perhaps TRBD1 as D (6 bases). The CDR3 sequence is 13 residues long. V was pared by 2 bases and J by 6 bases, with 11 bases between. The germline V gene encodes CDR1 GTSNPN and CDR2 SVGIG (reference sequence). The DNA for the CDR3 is TGTGCCTGGAGTCTGACAGGAATCAATGAGCAGTTCTTC. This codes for CAWSLTGINEQFF.

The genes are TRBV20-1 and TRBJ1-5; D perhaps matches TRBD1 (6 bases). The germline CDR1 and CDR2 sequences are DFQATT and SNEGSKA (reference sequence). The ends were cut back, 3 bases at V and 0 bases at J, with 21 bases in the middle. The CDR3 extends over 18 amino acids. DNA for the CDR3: TGCAGTGCTAGTGCCAGGGGCCGAATGAACCGTAGCAATCAGCCCCAGCATTTT. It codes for CSASARGRMNRSNQPQHF.

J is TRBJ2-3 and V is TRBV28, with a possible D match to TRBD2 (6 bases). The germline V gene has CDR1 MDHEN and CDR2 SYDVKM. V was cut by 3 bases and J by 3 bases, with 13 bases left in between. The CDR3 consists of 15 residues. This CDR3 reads CASSFLRGGTDTQYF. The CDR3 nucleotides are TGTGCCAGCAGTTTTTTGAGGGGAGGAACAGATACGCAGTATTTT.

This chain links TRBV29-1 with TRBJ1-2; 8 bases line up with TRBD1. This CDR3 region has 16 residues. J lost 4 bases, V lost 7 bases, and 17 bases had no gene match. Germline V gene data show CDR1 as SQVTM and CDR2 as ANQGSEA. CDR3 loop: CSAIETSGQGGYGYTF. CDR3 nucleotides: TGCAGCGCTATCGAAACTTCCGGACAGGGTGGCTATGGCTACACCTTC.

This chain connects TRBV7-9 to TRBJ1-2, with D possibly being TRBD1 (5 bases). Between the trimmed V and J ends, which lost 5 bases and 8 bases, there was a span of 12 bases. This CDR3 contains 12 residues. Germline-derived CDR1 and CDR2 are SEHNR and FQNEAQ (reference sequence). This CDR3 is CASSTQGGGYTF. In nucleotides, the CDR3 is TGTGCCAGCAGCACCCAGGGTGGCGGCTACACCTTC.

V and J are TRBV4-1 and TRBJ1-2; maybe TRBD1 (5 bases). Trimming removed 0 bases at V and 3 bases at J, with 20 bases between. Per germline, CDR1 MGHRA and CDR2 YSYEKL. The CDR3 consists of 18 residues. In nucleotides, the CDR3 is TGCGCCAGCAGCCAAGAAATTTTCGAGAACCAGGGCGACTATGGCTACACCTTC. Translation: CASSQEIFENQGDYGYTF.

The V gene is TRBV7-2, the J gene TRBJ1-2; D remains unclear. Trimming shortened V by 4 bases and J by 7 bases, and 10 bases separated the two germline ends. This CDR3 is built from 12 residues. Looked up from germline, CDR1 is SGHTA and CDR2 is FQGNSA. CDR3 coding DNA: TGTGCCAGCAGCTACGCTGCGGGTGGCTACACCTTC. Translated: CASSYAAGGYTF.

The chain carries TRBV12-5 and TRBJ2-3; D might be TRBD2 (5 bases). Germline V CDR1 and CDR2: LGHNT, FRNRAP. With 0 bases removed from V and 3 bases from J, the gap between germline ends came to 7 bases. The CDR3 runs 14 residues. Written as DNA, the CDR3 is TGTGCTAGTGGTTTGGTGAGGGCTACAGATACGCAGTATTTT. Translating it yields CASGLVRATDTQYF. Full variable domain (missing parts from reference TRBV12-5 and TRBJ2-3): DARVTQTPRHKVTEMGQEVTMRCQPILGHNTVFWYRQTMMQGLELLAYFRNRAPLDDSGMPKDRFSAEMPDATLATLKIQPSEPRDSAVYFCASGLVRATDTQYFGPGTRLTVL.

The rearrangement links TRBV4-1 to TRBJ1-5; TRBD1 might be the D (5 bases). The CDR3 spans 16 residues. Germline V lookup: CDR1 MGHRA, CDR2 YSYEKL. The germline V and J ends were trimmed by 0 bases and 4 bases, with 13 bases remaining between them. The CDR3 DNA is TGCGCCAGCAGCCAAGACGTGACAGCCTATAATCAGCCCCAGCATTTT. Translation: CASSQDVTAYNQPQHF.

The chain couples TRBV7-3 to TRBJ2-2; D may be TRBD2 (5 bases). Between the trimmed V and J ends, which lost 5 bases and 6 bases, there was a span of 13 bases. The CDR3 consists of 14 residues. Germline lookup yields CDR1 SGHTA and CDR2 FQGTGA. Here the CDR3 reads CASSPGLHPGELFF. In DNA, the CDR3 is TGTGCCAGCAGCCCCGGACTCCATCCCGGGGAGCTGTTTTTT.